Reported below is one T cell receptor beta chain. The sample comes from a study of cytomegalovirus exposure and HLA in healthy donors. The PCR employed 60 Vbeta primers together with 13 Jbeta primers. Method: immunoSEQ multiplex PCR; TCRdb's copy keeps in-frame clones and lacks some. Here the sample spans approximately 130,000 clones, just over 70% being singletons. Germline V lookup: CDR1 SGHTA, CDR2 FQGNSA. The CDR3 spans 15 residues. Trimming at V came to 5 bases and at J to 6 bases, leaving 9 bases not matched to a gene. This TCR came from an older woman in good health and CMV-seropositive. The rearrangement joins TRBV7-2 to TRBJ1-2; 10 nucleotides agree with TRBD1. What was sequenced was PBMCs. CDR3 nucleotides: TGTGCCAGCAGCCCGCTGACAGGGGGCGTGGATGGCTACACCTTC. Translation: CASSPLTGGVDGYTF.